This T cell receptor (beta chain) derives from a study of blood T cell repertoires in COVID-19. About the study: The United States, Italy and Spain were the sources of the acute and convalescent COVID-19 samples. In each case, the material was cDNA or gDNA derived from T cells, B-cell-depleted T cells, or PBMCs.

Per the study methods: Amplified reference gene primers provided the basis for estimating nucleated cell counts. Libraries were prepared by immunoSEQ multiplex PCR; TCRdb keeps only in-frame clonotypes and omits some of them. Clone size and the V and J calls come from that table; the DNA yielded D and trimming. The table lists more than 55,000 clones, about 89% of them singletons. This CDR3 is built from 14 residues. Germline V gene sequence: CDR1 MNHEY, CDR2 SVGEGT. V was clipped by 5 bases and J by 1 base, with 10 bases between them. The rearrangement links TRBV6-2 or TRBV6-3 to TRBJ2-3, with D possibly matching TRBD1 (6 bases). The sequence derives from a man aged 55 to 69 with active or convalescent COVID-19. The source material was peripheral blood. The CDR3 nucleotides are TGTGCCAGCAGTCGCAGACAGGGCACAGATACGCAGTATTTT. Its protein is CASSRRQGTDTQYF.